Detailed here is one T cell receptor (beta chain). Its antigen is unidentified. Trimming took off 2 bases at V and 1 base at J, with 11 bases between the two ends. Germline V gene data show CDR1 as GTSNPN and CDR2 as SVGIG (reference sequence). The CDR3 runs 14 residues. The data belong to a study of persistence of HIV-infected CD4 T cells. Anti-CD3/anti-CD28 beads served as a nonspecific positive control stimulus. Sorting selected CD4+ T cells upregulating both CD40 ligand and CD69. Donors had CD4+ T cell counts above 400 cells/uL and were CMV-seropositive. Study results and limitations: Degenerate expanded CDR3beta sequences were enriched among CMV- and Gag-responding cells. Proviral oligoclonality tracked with TCR oligoclonality within the same sorted cells.

The libraries were made with immunoSEQ version 4 in survey mode. The repertoire was sequenced with immunoSEQ multiplex PCR; TCRdb's copy has only in-frame clones and lacks some. The repertoire holds approximately 45,000 clones, roughly 90% seen once, with 0.47% in the top ten. The source was CD4+ T cells sorted from PBMCs after approximately 19-hour stimulation, collected from a patient who received antiretroviral therapy. This receptor was identified in an adult woman with HIV who was CMV-seropositive. V gene TRBV30 combines with J gene TRBJ1-1; the D gene is possibly TRBD1 (5 bases). For the CDR3, the DNA is TGTGCCTGGAGTACAGGCCCCGCGAACACTGAAGCTTTCTTT. It yields the protein CAWSTGPANTEAFF.